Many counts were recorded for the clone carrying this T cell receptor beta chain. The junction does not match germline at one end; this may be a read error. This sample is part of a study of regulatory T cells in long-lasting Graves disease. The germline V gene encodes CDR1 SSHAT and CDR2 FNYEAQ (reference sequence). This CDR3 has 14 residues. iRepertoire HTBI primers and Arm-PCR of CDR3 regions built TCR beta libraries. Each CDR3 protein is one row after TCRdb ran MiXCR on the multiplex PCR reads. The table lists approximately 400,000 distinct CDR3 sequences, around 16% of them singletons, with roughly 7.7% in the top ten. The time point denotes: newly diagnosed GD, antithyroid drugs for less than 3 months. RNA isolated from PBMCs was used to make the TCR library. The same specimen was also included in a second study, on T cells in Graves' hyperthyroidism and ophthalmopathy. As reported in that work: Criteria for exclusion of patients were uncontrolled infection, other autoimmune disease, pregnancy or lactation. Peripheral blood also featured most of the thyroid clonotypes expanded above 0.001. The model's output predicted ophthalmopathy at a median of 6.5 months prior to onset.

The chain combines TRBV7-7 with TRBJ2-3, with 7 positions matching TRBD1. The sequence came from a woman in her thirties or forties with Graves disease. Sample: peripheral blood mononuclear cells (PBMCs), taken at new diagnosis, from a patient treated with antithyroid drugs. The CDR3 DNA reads TGTGCTAGCAGCCCGAAGGGGGCGGGAGATACGCAGTATTTT. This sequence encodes CASSPKGAGDTQYF. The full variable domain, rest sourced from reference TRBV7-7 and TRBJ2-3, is GAGVSQSPRYKVTKRGQDVTLRCDPISSHATLYWYQQALGQGPEFLTYFNYEAQPDKSGLPSDRFSAERPEGSISTLTIQRTEQRDSAMYRCASSPKGAGDTQYFGPGTRLTVL.